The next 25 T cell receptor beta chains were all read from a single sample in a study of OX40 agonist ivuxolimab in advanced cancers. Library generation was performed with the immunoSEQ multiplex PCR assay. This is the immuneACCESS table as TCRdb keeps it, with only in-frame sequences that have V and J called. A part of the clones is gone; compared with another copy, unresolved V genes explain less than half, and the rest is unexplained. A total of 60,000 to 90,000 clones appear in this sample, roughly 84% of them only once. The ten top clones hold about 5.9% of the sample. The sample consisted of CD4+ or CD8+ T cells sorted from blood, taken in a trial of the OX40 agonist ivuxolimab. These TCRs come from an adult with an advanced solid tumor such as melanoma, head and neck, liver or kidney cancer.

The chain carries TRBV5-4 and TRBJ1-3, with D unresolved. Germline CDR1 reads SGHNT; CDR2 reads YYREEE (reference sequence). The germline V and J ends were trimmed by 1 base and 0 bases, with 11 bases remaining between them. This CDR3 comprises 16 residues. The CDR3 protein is CASSLSISDSGNTIYF. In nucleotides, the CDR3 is TGTGCCAGCAGCTTGTCTATCAGTGACTCTGGAAACACCATATATTTT.

CDR3 bases: TGCAGTGCTACTAGACCAGAGACCCAGTACTTC. Residues: CSATRPETQYF. The genes are TRBV20-1 and TRBJ2-5, with D hard to call. V lost 4 bases to trimming and J lost 4 bases, with 7 bases between them. Germline CDR1 reads DFQATT; CDR2 reads SNEGSKA (reference sequence). The CDR3 spans 11 residues.

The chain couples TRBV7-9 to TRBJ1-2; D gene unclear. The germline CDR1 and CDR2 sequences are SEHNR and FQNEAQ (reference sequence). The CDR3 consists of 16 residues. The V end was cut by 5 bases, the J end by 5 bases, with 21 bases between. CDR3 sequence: CASSLHPTSPRYGYTF. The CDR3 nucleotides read TGTGCCAGCAGCCTACACCCGACTTCACCAAGGTATGGCTACACCTTC. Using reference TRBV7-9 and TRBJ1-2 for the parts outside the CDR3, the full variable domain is DTGVSQNPRHKITKRGQNVTFRCDPISEHNRLYWYRQTLGQGPEFLTYFQNEAQLEKSRLLSDRFSAERPKGSFSTLEIQRTEQGDSAMYLCASSLHPTSPRYGYTFGSGTRLTVV.

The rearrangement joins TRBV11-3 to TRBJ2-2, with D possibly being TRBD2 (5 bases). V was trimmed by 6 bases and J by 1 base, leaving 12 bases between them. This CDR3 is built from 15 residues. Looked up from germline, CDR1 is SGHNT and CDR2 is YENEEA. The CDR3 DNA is TGTGCCAGCAGTTACGGACGGGGGAACACCGGGGAGCTGTTTTTT. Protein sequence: CASSYGRGNTGELFF.

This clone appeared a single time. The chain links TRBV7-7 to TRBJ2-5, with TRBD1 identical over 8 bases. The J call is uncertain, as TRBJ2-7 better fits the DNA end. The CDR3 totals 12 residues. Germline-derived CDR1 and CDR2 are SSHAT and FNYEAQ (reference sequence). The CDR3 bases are TGTGCCAGCAGCCATGACAGGGGCGAGCAGTACTTC. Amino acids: CASSHDRGEQYF.

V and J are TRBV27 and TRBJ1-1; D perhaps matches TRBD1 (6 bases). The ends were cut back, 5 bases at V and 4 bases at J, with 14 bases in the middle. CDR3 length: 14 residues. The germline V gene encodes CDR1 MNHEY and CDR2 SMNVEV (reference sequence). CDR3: CASSLLLQGTEAFF. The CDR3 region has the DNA TGTGCCAGCAGTCTGCTCCTACAGGGCACTGAAGCTTTCTTT.

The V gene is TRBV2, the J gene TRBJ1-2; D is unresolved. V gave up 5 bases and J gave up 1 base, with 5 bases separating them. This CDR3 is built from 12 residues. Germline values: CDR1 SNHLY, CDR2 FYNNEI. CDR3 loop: CASSRDNYGYTF. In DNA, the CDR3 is TGTGCCAGCAGTAGGGATAACTATGGCTACACCTTC.

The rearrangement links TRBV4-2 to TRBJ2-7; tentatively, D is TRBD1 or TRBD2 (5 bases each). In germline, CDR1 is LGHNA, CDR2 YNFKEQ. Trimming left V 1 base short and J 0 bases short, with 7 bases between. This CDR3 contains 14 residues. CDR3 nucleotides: TGTGCCAGCAGCCAAGGGGGGAGCTCCTACGAGCAGTACTTC. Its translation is CASSQGGSSYEQYF.

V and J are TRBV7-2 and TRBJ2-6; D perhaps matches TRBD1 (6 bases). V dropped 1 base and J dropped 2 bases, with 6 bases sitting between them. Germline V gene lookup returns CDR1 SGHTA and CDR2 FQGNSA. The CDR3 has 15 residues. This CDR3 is CASSLDRAGANVLTF. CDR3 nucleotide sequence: TGTGCCAGCAGCTTAGACAGGGCTGGGGCCAACGTCCTGACTTTC. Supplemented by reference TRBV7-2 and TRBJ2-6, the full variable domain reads GAGVSQSPSNKVTEKGKDVELRCDPISGHTALYWYRQSLGQGLEFLIYFQGNSAPDKSGLPSDRFSAERTGGSVSTLTIQRTQQEDSAVYLCASSLDRAGANVLTFGAGSRLTVL.

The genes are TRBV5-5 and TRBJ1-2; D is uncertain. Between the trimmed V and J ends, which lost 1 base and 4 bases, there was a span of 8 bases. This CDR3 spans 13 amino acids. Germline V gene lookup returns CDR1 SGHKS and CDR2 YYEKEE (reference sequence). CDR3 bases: TGTGCCAGCAGCTTGACAGCGACCTATGGCTACACCTTC. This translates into CASSLTATYGYTF.

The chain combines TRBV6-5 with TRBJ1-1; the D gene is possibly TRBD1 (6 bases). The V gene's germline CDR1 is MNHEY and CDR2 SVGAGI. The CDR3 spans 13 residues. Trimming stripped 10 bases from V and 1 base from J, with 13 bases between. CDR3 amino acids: CATAGGANTEAFF. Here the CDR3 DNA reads TGTGCCACCGCTGGGGGGGCGAACACTGAAGCTTTCTTT.

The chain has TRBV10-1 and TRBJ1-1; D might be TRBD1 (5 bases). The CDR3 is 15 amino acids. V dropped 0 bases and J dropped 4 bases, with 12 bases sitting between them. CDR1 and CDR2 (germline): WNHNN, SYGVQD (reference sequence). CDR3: CASSESGGVGTEAFF. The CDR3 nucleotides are TGCGCCAGCAGTGAGTCGGGGGGAGTCGGCACTGAAGCTTTCTTT.

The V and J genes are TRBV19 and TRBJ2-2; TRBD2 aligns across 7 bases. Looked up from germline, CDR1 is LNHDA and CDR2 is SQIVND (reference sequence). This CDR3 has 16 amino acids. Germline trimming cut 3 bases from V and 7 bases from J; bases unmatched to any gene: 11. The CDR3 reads CASSMGGGTGIGELFF. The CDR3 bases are TGTGCCAGTAGTATGGGCGGGGGTACTGGTATCGGGGAGCTGTTTTTT.

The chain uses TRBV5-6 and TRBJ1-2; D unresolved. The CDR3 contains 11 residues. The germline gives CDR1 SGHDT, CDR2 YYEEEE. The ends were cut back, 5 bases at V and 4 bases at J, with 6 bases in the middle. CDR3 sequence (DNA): TGTGCCAGCAGGGATAGCTATGGCTACACCTTC. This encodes CASRDSYGYTF.

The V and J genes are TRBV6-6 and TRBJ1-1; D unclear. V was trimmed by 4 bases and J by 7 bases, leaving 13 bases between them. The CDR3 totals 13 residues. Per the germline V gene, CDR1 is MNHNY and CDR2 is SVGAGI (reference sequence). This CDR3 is CASSFGRGGEAFF. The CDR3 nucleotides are TGTGCCAGCAGTTTCGGACGCGGTGGTGAAGCTTTCTTT.

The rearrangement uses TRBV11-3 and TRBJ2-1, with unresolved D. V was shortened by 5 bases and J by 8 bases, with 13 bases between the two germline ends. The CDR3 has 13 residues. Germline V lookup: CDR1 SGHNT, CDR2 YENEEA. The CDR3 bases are TGTGCCAGCAGCCGATCCCCAGAATATGAGCAGTTCTTC. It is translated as CASSRSPEYEQFF.

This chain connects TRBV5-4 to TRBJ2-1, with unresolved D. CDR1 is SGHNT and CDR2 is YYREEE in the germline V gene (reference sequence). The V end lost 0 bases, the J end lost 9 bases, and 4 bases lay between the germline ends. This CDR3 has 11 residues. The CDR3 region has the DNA TGTGCCAGCAGCTTGGAGGCTGAGCAGTTCTTC. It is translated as CASSLEAEQFF.

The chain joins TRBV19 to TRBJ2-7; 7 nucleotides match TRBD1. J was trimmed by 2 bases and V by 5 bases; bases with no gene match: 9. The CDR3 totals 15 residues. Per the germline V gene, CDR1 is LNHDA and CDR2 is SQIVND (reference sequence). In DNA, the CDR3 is TGTGCCAGTAGTTTTAGCCACAGGGGTACCTACGAGCAGTACTTC. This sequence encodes CASSFSHRGTYEQYF. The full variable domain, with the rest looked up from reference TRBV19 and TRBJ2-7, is DGGITQSPKYLFRKEGQNVTLSCEQNLNHDAMYWYRQDPGQGLRLIYYSQIVNDFQKGDIAEGYSVSREKKESFPLTVTSAQKNPTAFYLCASSFSHRGTYEQYFGPGTRLTVT.

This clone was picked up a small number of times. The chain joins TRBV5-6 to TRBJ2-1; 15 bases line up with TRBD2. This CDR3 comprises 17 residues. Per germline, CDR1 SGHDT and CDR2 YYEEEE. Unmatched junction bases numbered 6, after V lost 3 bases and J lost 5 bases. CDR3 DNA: TGTGCCAGCAGCTGGGGGACTAGCGGGAGGACTCACAATGAGCAGTTCTTC. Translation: CASSWGTSGRTHNEQFF.

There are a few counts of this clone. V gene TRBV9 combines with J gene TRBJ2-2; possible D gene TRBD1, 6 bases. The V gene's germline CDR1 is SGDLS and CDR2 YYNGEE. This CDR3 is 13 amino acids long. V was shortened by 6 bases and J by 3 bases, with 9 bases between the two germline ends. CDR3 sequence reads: CASTNRDTGELFF. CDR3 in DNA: TGTGCCAGCACCAACAGGGACACCGGGGAGCTGTTTTTT.

CDR3 DNA sequence: TGTGCCAGCAGCCCGAGCAAGCAAGAGACCCAGTACTTC. It is translated as CASSPSKQETQYF. The V and J genes are TRBV7-2 and TRBJ2-5; no clear D. The CDR3 is 13 amino acids. Germline V gene lookup returns CDR1 SGHTA and CDR2 FQGNSA. Trimming stripped 5 bases from V and 2 bases from J, with 9 bases between. Looking up the rest from reference TRBV7-2 and TRBJ2-5 gives the full variable domain: GAGVSQSPSNKVTEKGKDVELRCDPISGHTALYWYRQSLGQGLEFLIYFQGNSAPDKSGLPSDRFSAERTGGSVSTLTIQRTQQEDSAVYLCASSPSKQETQYFGPGTRLLVL.

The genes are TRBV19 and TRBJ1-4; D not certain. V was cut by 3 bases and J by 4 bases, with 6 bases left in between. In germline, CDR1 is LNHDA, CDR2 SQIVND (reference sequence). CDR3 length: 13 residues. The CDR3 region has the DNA TGTGCCAGTAGTATGAACTATAATGAAAAACTGTTTTTT. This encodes CASSMNYNEKLFF.

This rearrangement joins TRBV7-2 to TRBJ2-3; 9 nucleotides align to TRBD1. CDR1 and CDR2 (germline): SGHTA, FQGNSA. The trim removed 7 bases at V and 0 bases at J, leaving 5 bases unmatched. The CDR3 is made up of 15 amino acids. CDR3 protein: CASTQQGASTDTQYF. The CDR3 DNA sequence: TGTGCCAGCACCCAACAGGGGGCCAGCACAGATACGCAGTATTTT.

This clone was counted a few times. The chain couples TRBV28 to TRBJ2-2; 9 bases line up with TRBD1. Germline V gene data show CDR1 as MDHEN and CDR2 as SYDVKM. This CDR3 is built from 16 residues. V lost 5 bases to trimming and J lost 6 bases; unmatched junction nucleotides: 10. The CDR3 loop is CASSSTGGFWPGELFF. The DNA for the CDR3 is TGTGCCAGCAGTAGTACAGGGGGCTTTTGGCCCGGGGAGCTGTTTTTT.

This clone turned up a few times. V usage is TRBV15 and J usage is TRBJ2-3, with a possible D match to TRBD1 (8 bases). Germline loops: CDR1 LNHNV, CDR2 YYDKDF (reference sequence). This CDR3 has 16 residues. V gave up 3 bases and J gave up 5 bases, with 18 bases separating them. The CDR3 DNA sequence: TGTGCCACCAGCAGCCGCGGGGGCGACAGGGGAGATACGCAGTATTTT. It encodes CATSSRGGDRGDTQYF. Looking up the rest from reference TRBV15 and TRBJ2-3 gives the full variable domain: DAMVIQNPRYQVTQFGKPVTLSCSQTLNHNVMYWYQQKSSQAPKLLFHYYDKDFNNEADTPDNFQSRRPNTSFCFLDIRSPGLGDTAMYLCATSSRGGDRGDTQYFGPGTRLTVL.